Sequencing of this TCR beta chain was carried out in a study of control samples from healthy donors and cancer patients. Trimming removed 6 bases from V and 12 bases from J, with 18 bases in between. CDR3 size: 12 residues. The data were produced by immunoSEQ multiplex PCR, yet TCRdb's version contains in-frame clones alone and is incomplete. Of 95,000 to 150,000 clones in the sample, about 87% were seen once. Sequencing was performed on blood. The chain recombines TRBV12-3 or TRBV12-4 with TRBJ2-7; the D is unclear. The sequence was obtained from a man aged 30 to 45 in good health. The CDR3 nucleotides read TGTGCCAGCAGCACCCAGACACTCGCGCGGTACTTC. Translation gives CASSTQTLARYF.